This TCR beta chain was captured in a study of cytomegalovirus exposure and HLA in healthy donors. J was trimmed by 5 bases and V by 5 bases; bases with no gene match: 7. Germline assignment: CDR1 SGHTA and CDR2 FQGNSA. This CDR3 region has 14 residues. The PCR had 60 Vbeta and 13 Jbeta primers. This table comes from immunoSEQ multiplex PCR, and its TCRdb copy is limited to in-frame clones, with some not included. This table has 190,000 or so clones, around four fifths appearing once. The sample consisted of PBMCs. The rearrangement links TRBV7-2 to TRBJ1-1; 8 bases fit TRBD1. The origin of this receptor is a man aged 45 to 65 in good health and CMV-seronegative. The CDR3 loop reads CASSVDRGDTEAFF. The CDR3 DNA is TGTGCCAGCAGCGTAGACAGGGGCGATACTGAAGCTTTCTTT.